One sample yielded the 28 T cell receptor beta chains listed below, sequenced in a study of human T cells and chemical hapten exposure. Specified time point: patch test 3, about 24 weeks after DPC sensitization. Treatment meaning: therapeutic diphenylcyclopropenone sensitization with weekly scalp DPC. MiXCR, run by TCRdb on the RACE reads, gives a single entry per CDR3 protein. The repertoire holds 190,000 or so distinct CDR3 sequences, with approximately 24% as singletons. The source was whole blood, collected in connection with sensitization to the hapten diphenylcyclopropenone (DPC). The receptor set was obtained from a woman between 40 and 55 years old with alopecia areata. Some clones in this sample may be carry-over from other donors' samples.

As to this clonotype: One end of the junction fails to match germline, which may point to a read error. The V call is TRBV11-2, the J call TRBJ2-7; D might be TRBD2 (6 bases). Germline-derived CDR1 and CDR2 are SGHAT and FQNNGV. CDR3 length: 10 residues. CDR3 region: CASSLDGRGF. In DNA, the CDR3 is TGTGCCAGCAGCTTAGATGGTCGGGGGTTC.

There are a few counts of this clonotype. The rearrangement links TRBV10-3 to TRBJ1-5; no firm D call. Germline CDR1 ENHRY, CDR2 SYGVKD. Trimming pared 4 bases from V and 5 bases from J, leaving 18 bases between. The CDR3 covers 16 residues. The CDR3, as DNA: TGTGCCATCAGTGCCGGGCTCGGGCAGGCGGATCAGCCCCAGCATTTT. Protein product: CAISAGLGQADQPQHF.

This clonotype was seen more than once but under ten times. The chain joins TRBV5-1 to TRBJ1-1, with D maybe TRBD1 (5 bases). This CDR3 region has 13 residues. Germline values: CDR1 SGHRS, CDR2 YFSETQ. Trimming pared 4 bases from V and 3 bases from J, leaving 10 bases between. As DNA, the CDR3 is TGCGCCAGCAGCGTGGACACGCACACTGAAGCTTTCTTT. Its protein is CASSVDTHTEAFF.

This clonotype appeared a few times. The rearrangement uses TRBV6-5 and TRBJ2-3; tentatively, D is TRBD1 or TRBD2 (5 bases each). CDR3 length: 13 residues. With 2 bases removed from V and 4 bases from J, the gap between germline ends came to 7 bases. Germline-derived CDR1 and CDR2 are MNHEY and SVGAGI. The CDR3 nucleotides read TGTGCCAGCAGTTACGGGGGTGCAGATACGCAGTATTTT. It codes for CASSYGGADTQYF.

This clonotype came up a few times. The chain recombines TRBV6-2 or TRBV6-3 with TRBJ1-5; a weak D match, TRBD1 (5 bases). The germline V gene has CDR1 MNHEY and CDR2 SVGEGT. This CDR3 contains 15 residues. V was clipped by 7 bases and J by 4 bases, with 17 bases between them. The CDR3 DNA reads TGTGCCAGCACCCTCAACCACAGGTATAATCAGCCCCAGCATTTT. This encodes CASTLNHRYNQPQHF.

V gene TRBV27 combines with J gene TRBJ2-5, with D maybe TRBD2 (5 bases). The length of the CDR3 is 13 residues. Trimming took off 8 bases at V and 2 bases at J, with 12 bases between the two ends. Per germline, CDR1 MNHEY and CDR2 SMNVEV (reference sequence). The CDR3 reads CASRPAAQETQYF. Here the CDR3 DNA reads TGTGCCAGCCGGCCAGCGGCTCAAGAGACCCAGTACTTC.

DNA of the CDR3: TGTGCCAGCAGCTTAGGGGGTAGCGGGAGAAGGTCCTACAATGAGCAGTTCTTC. Amino acids: CASSLGGSGRRSYNEQFF. The rearrangement joins TRBV7-2 to TRBJ2-1; TRBD2 matches 9 bases. The CDR3 runs to 18 residues. Per the germline V gene, CDR1 is SGHTA and CDR2 is FQGNSA. After removal of 1 base from V and 1 base from J, the junction contained 8 bases not matched to a gene.

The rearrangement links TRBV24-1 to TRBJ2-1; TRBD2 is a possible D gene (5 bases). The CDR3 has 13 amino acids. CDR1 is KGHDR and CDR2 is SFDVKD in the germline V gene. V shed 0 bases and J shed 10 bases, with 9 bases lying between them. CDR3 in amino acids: CATSDLRRAEQFF. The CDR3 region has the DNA TGTGCCACCAGTGATTTGAGGCGGGCAGAGCAGTTCTTC.

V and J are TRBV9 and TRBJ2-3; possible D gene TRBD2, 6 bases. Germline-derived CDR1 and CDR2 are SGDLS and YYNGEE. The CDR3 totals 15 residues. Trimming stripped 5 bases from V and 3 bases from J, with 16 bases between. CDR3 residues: CASSLSGERTDTQYF. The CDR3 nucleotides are TGTGCCAGCAGTCTTAGCGGAGAAAGGACAGATACGCAGTATTTT.

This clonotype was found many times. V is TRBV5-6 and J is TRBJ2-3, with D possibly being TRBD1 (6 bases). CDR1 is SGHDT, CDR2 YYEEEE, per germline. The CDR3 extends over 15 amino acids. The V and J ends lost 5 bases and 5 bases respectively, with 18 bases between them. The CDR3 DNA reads TGTGCCAGCAGGCCAACGTATTACAGGGAAGATACGCAGTATTTT. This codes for CASRPTYYREDTQYF.

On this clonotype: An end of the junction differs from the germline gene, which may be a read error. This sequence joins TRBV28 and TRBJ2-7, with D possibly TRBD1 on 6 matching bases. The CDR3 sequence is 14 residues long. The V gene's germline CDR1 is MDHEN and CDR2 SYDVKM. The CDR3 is CVSSYGQLYYEQYF. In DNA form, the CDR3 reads TGTGTCAGCAGCTACGGACAGCTATACTACGAGCAGTACTTC. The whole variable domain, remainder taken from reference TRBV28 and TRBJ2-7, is DVKVTQSSRYLVKRTGEKVFLECVQDMDHENMFWYRQDPGLGLRLIYFSYDVKMKEKGDIPEGYSVSREKKERFSLILESASTNQTSMYLCVSSYGQLYYEQYFGPGTRLTVT.

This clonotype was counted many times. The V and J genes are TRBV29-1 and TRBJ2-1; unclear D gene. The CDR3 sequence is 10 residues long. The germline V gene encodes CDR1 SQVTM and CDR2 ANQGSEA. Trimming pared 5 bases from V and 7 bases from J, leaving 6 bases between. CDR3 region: CSVRTNEQFF. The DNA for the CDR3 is TGCAGCGTTAGAACTAATGAGCAGTTCTTC.

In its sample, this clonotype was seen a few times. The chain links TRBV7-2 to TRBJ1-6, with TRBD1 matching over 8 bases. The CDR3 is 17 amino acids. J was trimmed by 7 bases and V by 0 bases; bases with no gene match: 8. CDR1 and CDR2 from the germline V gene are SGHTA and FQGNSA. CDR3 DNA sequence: TGTGCCAGCAGCTTAGCGGGCCAGGGGGCATGGAATTCACCCCTCCACTTT. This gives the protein CASSLAGQGAWNSPLHF.

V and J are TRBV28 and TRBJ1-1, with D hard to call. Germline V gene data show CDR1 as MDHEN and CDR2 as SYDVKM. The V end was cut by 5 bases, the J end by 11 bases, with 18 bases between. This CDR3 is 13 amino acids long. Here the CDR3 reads CASSLWPGAAAFF. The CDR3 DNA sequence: TGTGCCAGCAGTCTCTGGCCGGGCGCTGCGGCTTTCTTT. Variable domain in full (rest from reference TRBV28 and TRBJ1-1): DVKVTQSSRYLVKRTGEKVFLECVQDMDHENMFWYRQDPGLGLRLIYFSYDVKMKEKGDIPEGYSVSREKKERFSLILESASTNQTSMYLCASSLWPGAAAFFGQGTRLTVV.

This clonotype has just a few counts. CDR3 nucleotide sequence: TGTGCCACCAGTGATTGGCGGAATGAAGCTTTCTTT. It is translated as CATSDWRNEAFF. V is TRBV24-1 and J is TRBJ1-1; D unresolved. Germline lookup yields CDR1 KGHDR and CDR2 SFDVKD. The CDR3 has 12 amino acids. Trimming cost V 2 bases and J 7 bases, with 7 bases left between them.

The CDR3: CASRDPTGRGTETKYF. The DNA for the CDR3 is TGTGCCAGCAGGGACCCGACAGGGAGAGGCACAGAGACGAAGTATTTT. This rearrangement joins TRBV6-4 to TRBJ2-3; 7 bases fit TRBD1. Germline CDR1 and CDR2: MRHNA and SNTAGT. The V gene end was trimmed by 6 bases and the J gene end by 13 bases; junction bases not matched to a gene: 22. The CDR3 is 16 residues long.

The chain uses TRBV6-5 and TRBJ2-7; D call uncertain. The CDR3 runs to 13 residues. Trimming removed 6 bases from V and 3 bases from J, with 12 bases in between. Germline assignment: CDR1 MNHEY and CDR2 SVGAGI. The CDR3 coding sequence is TGTGCCAGCAGGCTAGGAGAACTCTACGAGCAGTACTTC. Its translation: CASRLGELYEQYF.

CDR3 residues: CASSAPNGGETQYF. In nucleotides, the CDR3 is TGTGCCAGCAGCGCCCCCAACGGGGGGGAGACCCAGTACTTC. J is TRBJ2-5 and V is TRBV9; 7 nucleotides align to TRBD2. The V gene end was trimmed by 3 bases and the J gene end by 5 bases; junction bases not matched to a gene: 7. The CDR3 length is 14 residues. The V gene's germline CDR1 is SGDLS and CDR2 YYNGEE.

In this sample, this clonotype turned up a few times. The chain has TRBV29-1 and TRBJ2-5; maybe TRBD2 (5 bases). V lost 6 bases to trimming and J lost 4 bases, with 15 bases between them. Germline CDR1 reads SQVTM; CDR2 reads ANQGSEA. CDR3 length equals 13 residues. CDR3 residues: CSVTRVRGETQYF. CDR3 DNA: TGCAGCGTAACTAGGGTCCGCGGAGAGACCCAGTACTTC. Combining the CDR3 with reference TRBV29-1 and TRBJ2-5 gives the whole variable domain SAVISQKPSRDICQRGTSLTIQCQVDSQVTMMFWYRQQPGQSLTLIATANQGSEATYESGFVIDKFPISRPNLTFSTLTVSNMSPEDSSIYLCSVTRVRGETQYFGPGTRLLVL.

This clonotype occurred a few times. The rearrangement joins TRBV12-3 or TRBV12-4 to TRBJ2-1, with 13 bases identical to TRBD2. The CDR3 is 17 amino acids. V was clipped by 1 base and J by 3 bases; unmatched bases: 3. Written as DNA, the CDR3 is TGTGCCAGCAGTTTAGAGGGACTAGCGGGAATCTACAATGAGCAGTTCTTC. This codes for CASSLEGLAGIYNEQFF.

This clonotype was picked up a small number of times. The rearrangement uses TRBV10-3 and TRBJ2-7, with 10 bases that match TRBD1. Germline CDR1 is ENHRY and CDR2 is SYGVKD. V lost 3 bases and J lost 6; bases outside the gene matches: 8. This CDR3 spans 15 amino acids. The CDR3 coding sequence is TGTGCCATCAGTGATAGATTGGGACAGGGGTCCGAGCAGTACTTC. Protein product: CAISDRLGQGSEQYF.

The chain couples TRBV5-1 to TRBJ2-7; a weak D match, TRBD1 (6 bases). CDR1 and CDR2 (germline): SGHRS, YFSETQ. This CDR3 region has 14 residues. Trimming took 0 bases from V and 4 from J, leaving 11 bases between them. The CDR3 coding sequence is TGCGCCAGCAGCTTGGCCGCAGGGGCGTACGAGCAGTACTTC. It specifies CASSLAAGAYEQYF.

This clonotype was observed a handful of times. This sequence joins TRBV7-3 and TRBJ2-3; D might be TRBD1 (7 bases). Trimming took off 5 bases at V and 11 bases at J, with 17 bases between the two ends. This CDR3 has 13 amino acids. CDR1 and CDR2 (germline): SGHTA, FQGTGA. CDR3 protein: CASSPNGGQRQYF. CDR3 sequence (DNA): TGTGCCAGCAGCCCAAACGGGGGACAGAGGCAGTATTTT.

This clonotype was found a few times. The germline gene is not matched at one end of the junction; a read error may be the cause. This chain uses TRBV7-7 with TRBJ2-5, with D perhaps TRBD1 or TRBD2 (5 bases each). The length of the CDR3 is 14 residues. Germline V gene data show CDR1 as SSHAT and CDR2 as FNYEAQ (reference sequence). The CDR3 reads CASSLGTAQETQYF. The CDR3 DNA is TGTGCTAGCAGCCTGGGGACGGCCCAAGAGACCCAGTACTTC. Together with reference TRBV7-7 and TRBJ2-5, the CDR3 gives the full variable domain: GAGVSQSPRYKVTKRGQDVTLRCDPISSHATLYWYQQALGQGPEFLTYFNYEAQPDKSGLPSDRFSAERPEGSISTLTIQRTEQRDSAMYRCASSLGTAQETQYFGPGTRLLVL.

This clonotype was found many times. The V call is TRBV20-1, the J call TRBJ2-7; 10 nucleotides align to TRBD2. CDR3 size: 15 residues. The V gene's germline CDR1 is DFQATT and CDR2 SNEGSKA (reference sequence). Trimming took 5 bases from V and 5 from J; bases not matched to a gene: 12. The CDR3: CSAPPGTSGINEQYF. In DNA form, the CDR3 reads TGCAGTGCTCCACCAGGTACTAGCGGGATAAACGAGCAGTACTTC.

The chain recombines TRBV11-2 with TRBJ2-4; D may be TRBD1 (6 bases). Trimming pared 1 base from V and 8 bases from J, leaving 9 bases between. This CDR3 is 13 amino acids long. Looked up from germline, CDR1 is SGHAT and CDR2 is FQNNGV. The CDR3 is CASSLGHRDIQYF. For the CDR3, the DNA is TGTGCCAGCAGCTTAGGCCACAGGGACATTCAGTACTTC.

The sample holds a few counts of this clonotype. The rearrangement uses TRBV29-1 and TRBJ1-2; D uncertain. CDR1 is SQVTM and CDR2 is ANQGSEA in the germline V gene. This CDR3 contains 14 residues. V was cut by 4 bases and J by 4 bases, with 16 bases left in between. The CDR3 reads CSVAQVDGGYGYTF. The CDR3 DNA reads TGCAGCGTTGCCCAGGTCGACGGAGGCTATGGCTACACCTTC. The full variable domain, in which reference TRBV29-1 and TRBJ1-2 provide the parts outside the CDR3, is SAVISQKPSRDICQRGTSLTIQCQVDSQVTMMFWYRQQPGQSLTLIATANQGSEATYESGFVIDKFPISRPNLTFSTLTVSNMSPEDSSIYLCSVAQVDGGYGYTFGSGTRLTVV.

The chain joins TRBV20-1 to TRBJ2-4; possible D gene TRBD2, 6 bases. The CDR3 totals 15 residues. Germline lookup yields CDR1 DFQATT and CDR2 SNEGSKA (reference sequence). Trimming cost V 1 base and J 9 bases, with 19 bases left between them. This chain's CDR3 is CSARGLRGGVGIQYF. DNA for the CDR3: TGCAGTGCTAGAGGGTTAAGGGGCGGGGTTGGCATTCAGTACTTC.